This T cell receptor beta chain derives from a study of PD-1 blockade in classical Hodgkin lymphoma. This clone was picked up many times. Its antigen is as yet unknown. Sequenced by immunoSEQ multiplex PCR; TCRdb stores in-frame clones only, minus some. The sample records tens of thousands of clones, less than 85% being singletons. Each and every patient relapsed after autologous stem cell transplantation, and patients got differing brentuximab vedotin exposure. Study conclusions and caveats: Reported findings placed baseline TCR diversity lower in newly diagnosed patients (compared with healthy donors). Exclusion was the outcome for patients who began nivolumab under 1 year after ASCT. Researchers reported that CD4+ TCR diversity, though not CD8+, rose significantly by C4D1.

The material sequenced was peripheral blood mononuclear cells (PBMCs), taken before the second cycle of nivolumab. The receptor was derived from a human donor with classical Hodgkin lymphoma.

This CDR3 is CASSPLPRGGTGADTGELFF. The CDR3 DNA reads TGTGCCAGCTCACCTCTCCCTCGAGGAGGGACAGGGGCTGACACCGGGGAGCTGTTTTTT. J is TRBJ2-2 and V is TRBV18; TRBD1 agrees at 10 bases. Germline V lookup: CDR1 KGHSH, CDR2 LQKENI. The CDR3 totals 20 residues. Trimming removed 3 bases from V and 3 bases from J; junction bases left unmatched: 16.